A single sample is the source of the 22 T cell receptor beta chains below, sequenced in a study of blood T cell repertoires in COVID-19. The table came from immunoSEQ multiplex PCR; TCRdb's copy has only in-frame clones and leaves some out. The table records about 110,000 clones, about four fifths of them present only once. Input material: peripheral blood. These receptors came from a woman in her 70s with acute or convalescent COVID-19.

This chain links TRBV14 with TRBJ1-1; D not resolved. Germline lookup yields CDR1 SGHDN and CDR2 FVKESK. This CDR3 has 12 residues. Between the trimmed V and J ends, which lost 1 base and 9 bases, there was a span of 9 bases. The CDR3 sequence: CASSQGPGKAFF. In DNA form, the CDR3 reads TGTGCCAGCAGCCAAGGTCCGGGAAAAGCTTTCTTT.

The CDR3 nucleotides are TGTGCCAGCAGAAGACAGGGGGAATATATGCCCGGGGAGCTGTTTTTT. Its protein is CASRRQGEYMPGELFF. The gene calls are TRBV13 and TRBJ2-2; TRBD1 matches 9 bases. CDR1 and CDR2 (germline): PRHDT, FYEKMQ (reference sequence). V lost 6 bases to trimming and J lost 6 bases; unmatched junction nucleotides: 11. The CDR3 contains 16 residues.

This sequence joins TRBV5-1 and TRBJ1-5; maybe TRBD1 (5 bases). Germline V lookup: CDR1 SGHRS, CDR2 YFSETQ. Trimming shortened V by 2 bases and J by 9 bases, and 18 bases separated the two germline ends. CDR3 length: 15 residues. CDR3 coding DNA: TGCGCCAGCAGCTTCGCCGACAGTCGATTTGGGCCCCAGCATTTT. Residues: CASSFADSRFGPQHF.

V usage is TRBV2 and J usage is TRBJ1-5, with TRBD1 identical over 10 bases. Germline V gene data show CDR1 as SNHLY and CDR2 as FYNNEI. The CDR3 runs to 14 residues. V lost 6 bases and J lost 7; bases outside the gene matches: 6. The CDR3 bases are TGTGCCAGCAGCGTACCGGGACAGGGGCAGCCCCAGCATTTT. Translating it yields CASSVPGQGQPQHF.

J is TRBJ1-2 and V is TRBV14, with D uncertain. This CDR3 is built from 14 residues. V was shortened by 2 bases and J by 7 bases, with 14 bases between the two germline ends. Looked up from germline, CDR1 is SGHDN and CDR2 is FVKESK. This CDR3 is CASSQRPVRGGYTF. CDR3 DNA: TGTGCCAGCAGCCAACGGCCGGTGCGGGGTGGCTACACCTTC. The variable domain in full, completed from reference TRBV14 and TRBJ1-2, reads EAGVTQFPSHSVIEKGQTVTLRCDPISGHDNLYWYRRVMGKEIKFLLHFVKESKQDESGMPNNRFLAERTGGTYSTLKVQPAELEDSGVYFCASSQRPVRGGYTFGSGTRLTVV.

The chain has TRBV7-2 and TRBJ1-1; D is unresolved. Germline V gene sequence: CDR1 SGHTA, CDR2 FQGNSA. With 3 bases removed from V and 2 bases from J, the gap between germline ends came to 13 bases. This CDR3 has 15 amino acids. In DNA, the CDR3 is TGTGCCAGCAGCTTTGTTACGGTTATAAACACTGAAGCTTTCTTT. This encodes CASSFVTVINTEAFF.

CDR3 protein: CASSLRERRGRSSYNSPLHF. The CDR3 DNA sequence: TGTGCCAGCAGCCTTCGCGAGCGAAGAGGGAGGAGCTCCTATAATTCACCCCTCCACTTT. This chain joins TRBV6-6 and TRBJ1-6; D is ambiguous. This CDR3 has 20 amino acids. V lost 6 bases to trimming and J lost 0 bases, with 24 bases between them. From germline, CDR1 is MNHNY and CDR2 SVGAGI (reference sequence).

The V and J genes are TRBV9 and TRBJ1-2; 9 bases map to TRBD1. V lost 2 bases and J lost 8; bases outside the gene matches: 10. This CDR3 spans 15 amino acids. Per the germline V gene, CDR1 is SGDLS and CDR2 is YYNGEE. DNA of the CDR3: TGTGCCAGCAGCGTCGAGGGTGGGACAGGGCGCGGCTACACCTTC. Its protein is CASSVEGGTGRGYTF.

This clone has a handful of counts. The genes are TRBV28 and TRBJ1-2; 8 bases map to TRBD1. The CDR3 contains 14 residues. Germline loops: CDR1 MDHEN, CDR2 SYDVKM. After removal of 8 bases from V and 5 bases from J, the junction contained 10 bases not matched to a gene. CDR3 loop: CASQPQGAVYGYTF. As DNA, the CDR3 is TGTGCCAGCCAGCCTCAGGGGGCGGTTTATGGCTACACCTTC.

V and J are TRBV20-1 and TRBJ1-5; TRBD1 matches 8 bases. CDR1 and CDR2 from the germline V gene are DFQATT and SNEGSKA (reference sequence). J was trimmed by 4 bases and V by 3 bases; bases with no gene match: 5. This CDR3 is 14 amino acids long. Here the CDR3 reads CSASSDRVNQPQHF. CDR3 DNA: TGCAGTGCTAGTTCGGACAGGGTAAATCAGCCCCAGCATTTT.

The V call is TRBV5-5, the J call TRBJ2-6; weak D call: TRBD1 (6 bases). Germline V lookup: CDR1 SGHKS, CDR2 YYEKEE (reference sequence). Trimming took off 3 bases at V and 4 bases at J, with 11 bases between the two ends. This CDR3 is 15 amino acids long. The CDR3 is CASSSQGLGANVLTF. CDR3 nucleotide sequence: TGTGCCAGCAGCTCGCAGGGGCTAGGGGCCAACGTCCTGACTTTC.

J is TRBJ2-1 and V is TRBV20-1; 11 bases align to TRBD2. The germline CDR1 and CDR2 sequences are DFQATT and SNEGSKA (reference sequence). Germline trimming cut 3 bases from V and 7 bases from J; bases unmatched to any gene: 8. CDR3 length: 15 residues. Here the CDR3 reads CSASLAGGLGNEQFF. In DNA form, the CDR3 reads TGCAGTGCTAGTTTAGCGGGAGGGTTGGGTAATGAGCAGTTCTTC.

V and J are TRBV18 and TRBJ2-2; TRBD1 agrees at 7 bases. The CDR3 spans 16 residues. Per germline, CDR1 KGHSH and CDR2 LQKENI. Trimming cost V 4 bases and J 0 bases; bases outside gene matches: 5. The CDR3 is CASSRLGTANTGELFF. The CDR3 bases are TGTGCCAGCTCACGGTTAGGGACAGCGAACACCGGGGAGCTGTTTTTT.

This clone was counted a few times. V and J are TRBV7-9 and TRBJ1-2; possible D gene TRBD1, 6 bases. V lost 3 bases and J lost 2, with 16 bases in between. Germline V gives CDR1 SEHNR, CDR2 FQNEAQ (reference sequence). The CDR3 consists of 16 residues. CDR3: CASSLGDRTGNYGYTF. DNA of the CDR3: TGTGCCAGCAGCTTGGGGGACCGAACAGGGAACTATGGCTACACCTTC. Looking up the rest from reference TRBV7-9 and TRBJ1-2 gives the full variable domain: DTGVSQNPRHKITKRGQNVTFRCDPISEHNRLYWYRQTLGQGPEFLTYFQNEAQLEKSRLLSDRFSAERPKGSFSTLEIQRTEQGDSAMYLCASSLGDRTGNYGYTFGSGTRLTVV.

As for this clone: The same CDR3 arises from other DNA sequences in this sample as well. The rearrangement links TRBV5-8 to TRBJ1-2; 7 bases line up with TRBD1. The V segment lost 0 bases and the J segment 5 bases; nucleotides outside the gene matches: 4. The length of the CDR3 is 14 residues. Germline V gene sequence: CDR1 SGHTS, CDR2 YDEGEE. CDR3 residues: CASSLAGQAYGYTF. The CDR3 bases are TGTGCCAGCAGCTTGGCCGGACAGGCGTATGGCTACACCTTC.

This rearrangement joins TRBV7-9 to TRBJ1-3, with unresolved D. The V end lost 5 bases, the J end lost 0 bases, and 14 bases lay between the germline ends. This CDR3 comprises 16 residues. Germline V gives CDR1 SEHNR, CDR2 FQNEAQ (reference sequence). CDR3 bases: TGTGCCAGCAGCCCCGAGGTTAGAAGCTCTGGAAACACCATATATTTT. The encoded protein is CASSPEVRSSGNTIYF.

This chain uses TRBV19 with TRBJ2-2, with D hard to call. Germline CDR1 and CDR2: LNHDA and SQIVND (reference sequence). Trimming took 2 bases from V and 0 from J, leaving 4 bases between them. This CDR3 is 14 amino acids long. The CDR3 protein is CASSIQANTGELFF. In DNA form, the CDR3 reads TGTGCCAGTAGTATACAGGCGAACACCGGGGAGCTGTTTTTT. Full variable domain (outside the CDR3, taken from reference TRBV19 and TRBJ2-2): DGGITQSPKYLFRKEGQNVTLSCEQNLNHDAMYWYRQDPGQGLRLIYYSQIVNDFQKGDIAEGYSVSREKKESFPLTVTSAQKNPTAFYLCASSIQANTGELFFGEGSRLTVL.

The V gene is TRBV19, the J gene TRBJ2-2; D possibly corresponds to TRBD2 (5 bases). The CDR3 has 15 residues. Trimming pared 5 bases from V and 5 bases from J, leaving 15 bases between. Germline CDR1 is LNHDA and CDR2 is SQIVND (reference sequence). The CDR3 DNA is TGTGCCAGTAGTTCTTGGACGCCGGGGACCGGGGAGCTGTTTTTT. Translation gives CASSSWTPGTGELFF.

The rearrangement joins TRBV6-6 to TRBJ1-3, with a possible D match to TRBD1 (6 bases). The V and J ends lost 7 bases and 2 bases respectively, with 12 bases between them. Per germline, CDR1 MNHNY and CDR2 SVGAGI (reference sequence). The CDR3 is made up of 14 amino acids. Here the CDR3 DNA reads TGTGCCAGCATGGCGGGGGGCCCTGGAAACACCATATATTTT. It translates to CASMAGGPGNTIYF.

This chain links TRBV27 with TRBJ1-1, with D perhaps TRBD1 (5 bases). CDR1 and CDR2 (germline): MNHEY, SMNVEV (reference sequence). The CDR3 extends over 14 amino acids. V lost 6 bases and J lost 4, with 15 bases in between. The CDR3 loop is CASSFDSFGTEAFF. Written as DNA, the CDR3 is TGTGCCAGCAGCTTCGACAGTTTCGGCACTGAAGCTTTCTTT.

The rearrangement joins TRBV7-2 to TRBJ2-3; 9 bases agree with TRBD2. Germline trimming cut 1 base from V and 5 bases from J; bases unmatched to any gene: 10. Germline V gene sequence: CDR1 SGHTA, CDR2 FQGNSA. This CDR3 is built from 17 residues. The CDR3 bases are TGTGCCAGCAGCTTAGGCCCGAGGCCTAGCGGGATAGATACGCAGTATTTT. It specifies CASSLGPRPSGIDTQYF.

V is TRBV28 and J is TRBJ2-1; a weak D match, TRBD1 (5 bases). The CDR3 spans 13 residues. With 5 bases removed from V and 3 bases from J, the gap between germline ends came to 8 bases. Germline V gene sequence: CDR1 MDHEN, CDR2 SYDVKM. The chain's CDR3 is CASSKGDYNEQFF. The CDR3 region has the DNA TGTGCCAGCAGTAAAGGGGACTACAATGAGCAGTTCTTC.